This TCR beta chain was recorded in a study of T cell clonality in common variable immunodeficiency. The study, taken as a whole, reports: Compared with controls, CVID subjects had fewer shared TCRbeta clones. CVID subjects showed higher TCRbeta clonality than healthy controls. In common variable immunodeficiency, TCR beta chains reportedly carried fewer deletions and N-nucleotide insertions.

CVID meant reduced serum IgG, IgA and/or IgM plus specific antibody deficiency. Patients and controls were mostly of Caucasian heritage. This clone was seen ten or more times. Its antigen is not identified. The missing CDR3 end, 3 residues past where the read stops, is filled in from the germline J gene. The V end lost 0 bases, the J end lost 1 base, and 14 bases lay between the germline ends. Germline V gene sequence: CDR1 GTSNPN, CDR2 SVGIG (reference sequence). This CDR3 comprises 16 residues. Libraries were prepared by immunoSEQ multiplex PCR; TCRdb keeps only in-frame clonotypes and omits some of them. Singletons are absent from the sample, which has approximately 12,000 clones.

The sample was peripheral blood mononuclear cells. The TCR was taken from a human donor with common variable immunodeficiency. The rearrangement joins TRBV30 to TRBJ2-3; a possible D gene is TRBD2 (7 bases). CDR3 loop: CAWSVRGGGGTDTQYF. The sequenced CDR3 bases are TGTGCCTGGAGTGTACGAGGGGGGGGCGGCACAGATACG.